The 14 T cell receptor beta chains below were found in one sample sequenced in a study of cytomegalovirus exposure and HLA in healthy donors. This PCR relied on a set of 60 Vbeta primers and 13 Jbeta primers. TCRdb's copy holds only in-frame clones and misses some; the assay was immunoSEQ multiplex PCR. The sample has 150,000 or so clones; 73% are singletons. The specimen sequenced was PBMCs. The receptors come from a woman aged 18-29 years in good health and CMV-seronegative.

The V gene is TRBV15, the J gene TRBJ2-3; 12 nucleotides agree with TRBD2. With V trimmed by 2 bases and J by 4 bases, 4 bases remained unmatched. From germline, CDR1 is LNHNV and CDR2 YYDKDF (reference sequence). The CDR3 extends over 16 amino acids. DNA of the CDR3: TGTGCCACCAGCAGACGCCTAGCGGGGGGGCCAGATACGCAGTATTTT. It yields the protein CATSRRLAGGPDTQYF.

CDR3 bases: TGTGCCAGCAGTTTAGGGGGACAGGGGAACAAAGCTTTCTTT. It encodes CASSLGGQGNKAFF. The chain carries TRBV28 and TRBJ1-1, with 10 bases lining up with TRBD1. Germline V CDR1 and CDR2: MDHEN, SYDVKM. This CDR3 is 14 amino acids long. Trimming cost V 2 bases and J 9 bases; bases outside gene matches: 6.

The gene calls are TRBV9 and TRBJ2-5, with D possibly being TRBD2 (6 bases). CDR3 length equals 14 residues. Deletions cut 7 bases from V and 0 bases from J, with 13 bases between. Germline values: CDR1 SGDLS, CDR2 YYNGEE. CDR3 in amino acids: CASGTGEYQETQYF. In nucleotides, the CDR3 is TGTGCCAGCGGTACGGGGGAATACCAAGAGACCCAGTACTTC.

V usage is TRBV2 and J usage is TRBJ1-1; D is uncertain. The CDR3 has 12 amino acids. The germline V gene encodes CDR1 SNHLY and CDR2 FYNNEI. Trimming stripped 5 bases from V and 2 bases from J, with 6 bases between. CDR3 in amino acids: CASSSQNTEAFF. The CDR3 nucleotides are TGTGCCAGCAGTTCACAAAACACTGAAGCTTTCTTT. Looking up the rest from reference TRBV2 and TRBJ1-1 gives the full variable domain: EPEVTQTPSHQVTQMGQEVILRCVPISNHLYFYWYRQILGQKVEFLVSFYNNEISEKSEIFDDQFSVERPDGSNFTLKIRSTKLEDSAMYFCASSSQNTEAFFGQGTRLTVV.

The chain recombines TRBV4-3 with TRBJ1-2; the D gene is possibly TRBD1 (6 bases). The germline CDR1 and CDR2 sequences are LGHNA and YSLEER. CDR3 size: 15 residues. V lost 1 base to trimming and J lost 9 bases, with 18 bases between them. CDR3 coding DNA: TGCGCCAGCAGCCAAGTGCGGTTTGGGGGCGCGAGCTACACCTTC. Translating it yields CASSQVRFGGASYTF.

This clone showed up just a few times. This CDR3 fails to terminate in the conserved phenylalanine or tryptophan, so it likely reflects a read error. No DNA is shown, since the ends of the CDR3 on it are uncertain; the CDR3 is the one TCRdb lists. V gene TRBV5-8 combines with J gene TRBJ1-1; the D call in the table, TRBD1, was not verified against the DNA. Germline V gives CDR1 SGHTS, CDR2 YDEGEE. The CDR3 is 12 amino acids in total, end residues counted. The CDR3 protein is CASSLVAGDPTS.

J is TRBJ2-7 and V is TRBV7-6, with D maybe TRBD2 (5 bases). There are 11 residues in the CDR3. Germline V gene lookup returns CDR1 SGHVS and CDR2 FNYEAQ. The ends were cut back, 5 bases at V and 5 bases at J, with 7 bases in the middle. CDR3 protein: CASSPGDEQYF. The CDR3 bases are TGTGCCAGCAGCCCCGGGGACGAGCAGTACTTC.

The chain combines TRBV4-3 with TRBJ2-3; no definite D call. The V and J ends lost 4 bases and 0 bases respectively, with 17 bases between them. The CDR3 sequence is 17 residues long. CDR1 and CDR2 (germline): LGHNA, YSLEER. CDR3 nucleotides: TGCGCCAGCAGCCTTGCTAGACGATCAACAAGCACAGATACGCAGTATTTT. This sequence encodes CASSLARRSTSTDTQYF.

The chain combines TRBV5-6 with TRBJ2-3, with D hard to call. V was trimmed by 0 bases and J by 1 base, leaving 18 bases between them. CDR1 SGHDT and CDR2 YYEEEE come from the germline V gene. CDR3 length: 18 amino acids. In nucleotides, the CDR3 is TGTGCCAGCAGCTTGGTAGGCGGCCCGAGGCTTGGCACAGATACGCAGTATTTT. This codes for CASSLVGGPRLGTDTQYF.

This chain joins TRBV2 and TRBJ1-6; 8 bases map to TRBD1. V lost 6 bases to trimming and J lost 5 bases; unmatched junction nucleotides: 12. Germline V gene data show CDR1 as SNHLY and CDR2 as FYNNEI. The CDR3 loop spans 17 amino acids. CDR3 region: CASSQSRGPMNNSPLHF. Written as DNA, the CDR3 is TGTGCCAGCAGCCAGTCCAGGGGGCCAATGAATAATTCACCCCTCCACTTT.

The chain carries TRBV7-9 and TRBJ2-3, with TRBD1 identical over 8 bases. The germline V gene encodes CDR1 SEHNR and CDR2 FQNEAQ (reference sequence). The length of the CDR3 is 15 residues. The V and J ends lost 6 bases and 2 bases, in that order; junction bases with no gene match: 7. CDR3: CASSWSQGATDTQYF. CDR3 coding DNA: TGTGCCAGCAGTTGGTCGCAGGGGGCCACAGATACGCAGTATTTT.

This clone occurred once. The J gene is TRBJ2-4, the V gene TRBV10-3; 8 bases agree with TRBD2. The CDR3 runs to 16 residues. The V and J ends lost 3 bases and 0 bases, in that order; junction bases with no gene match: 4. Per the germline V gene, CDR1 is ENHRY and CDR2 is SYGVKD. The CDR3 loop is CAISDGGDLAKNIQYF. As DNA, the CDR3 is TGTGCCATCAGTGACGGGGGGGATTTAGCCAAAAACATTCAGTACTTC.

CDR3 bases: TGTGCCAGCAGTGCCCAGGGGGATCAGCCCCAGCATTTT. Its translation is CASSAQGDQPQHF. The rearrangement joins TRBV6-1 to TRBJ1-5; 7 bases fit TRBD1. Germline V gene sequence: CDR1 MNHNS, CDR2 SASEGT. The CDR3 is made up of 13 amino acids. J gave up 5 bases and V 4 bases, and 2 bases lay outside the gene matches.

The chain uses TRBV5-6 and TRBJ1-5, with a weak D call TRBD1 (6 bases). The CDR3 consists of 13 residues. CDR1 SGHDT and CDR2 YYEEEE come from the germline V gene. Trimming removed 5 bases from V and 6 bases from J, with 12 bases in between. The CDR3 sequence: CASSGQQGQPQHF. In DNA form, the CDR3 reads TGTGCCAGCAGTGGACAACAGGGTCAGCCCCAGCATTTT.